This T cell receptor beta chain stems from a study of blood T cell repertoires in COVID-19. Only in-frame clones appear in the TCRdb table, and some are missing; sequencing was by immunoSEQ multiplex PCR. Found here are around 75,000 clones, approximately 80% of them singletons; the top ten hold about 13%. The clonotype originates from a man aged 45-60 years with COVID-19, enrolled during active disease. Sequencing used peripheral blood.

CDR3 amino acids: CSAQLAGTREQYF. The CDR3 DNA reads as TGCAGCGCCCAACTAGCGGGAACGAGAGAGCAGTACTTC. The chain joins TRBV29-1 to TRBJ2-7; 10 bases map to TRBD2. Germline V CDR1 and CDR2: SQVTM, ANQGSEA. The CDR3 covers 13 residues. Losses at the gene ends were 7 bases for V and 7 bases for J; bases not matched to a gene: 10.